Shown below are 5 T cell receptor beta chains from a single sample sequenced in a study of tumor-infiltrating lymphocytes in primary liver carcinoma. Making TCR beta cDNA involved roughly 500 ng total RNA and a constant-region primer. Slightly modified ARM-PCR served as the procedure for the TCR beta libraries. These libraries came from three rounds of nested multiplex PCR. PCR rounds one and two used TRBV1-TRBV30 forward primers with a C-beta reverse primer for 10 cycles each. MiXCR, applied by TCRdb to the multiplex PCR reads, yields one record per CDR3 protein. The sample consists of more than 150,000 distinct CDR3 sequences, around 60% of them appearing once. Unsorted whole blood yielded blood RNA, and germline DNA was extracted as well. Material for sequencing was peripheral blood. The origin of the receptors is a man in his forties with primary liver carcinoma and hepatitis B virus infection.

A word on this clonotype: Sequence at one end of the junction differs from germline and may be a read error. This chain joins TRBV11-2 and TRBJ2-4; weak D call: TRBD1 (6 bases). Germline CDR1 and CDR2: SGHAT and FQNNGV. The CDR3 loop spans 14 amino acids. The CDR3 sequence is CVSSLSEPGDIQYF. For the CDR3, the DNA is TGTGTCAGCAGCTTATCGGAGCCAGGGGACATTCAGTACTTC. The complete variable domain, with remaining parts taken from reference TRBV11-2 and TRBJ2-4, reads EAGVAQSPRYKIIEKRQSVAFWCNPISGHATLYWYQQILGQGPKLLIQFQNNGVVDDSQLPKDRFSAERLKGVDSTLKIQPAKLEDSAVYLCVSSLSEPGDIQYFGAGTRLSVL.

This chain uses TRBV11-2 with TRBJ2-1, with D perhaps TRBD2 (7 bases). The CDR3 is made up of 19 amino acids. The germline CDR1 and CDR2 sequences are SGHAT and FQNNGV. V was shortened by 5 bases and J by 3 bases, with 26 bases between the two germline ends. The CDR3 DNA is TGTGCCAGCAGCCGCCTGGGGCCCGGGGGGCCGAGCTGCTACAATGAGCAGTTCTTC. It codes for CASSRLGPGGPSCYNEQFF.

This clonotype was detected only a few times. A much larger clone lies a single base off, so this may be a read error. The chain couples TRBV11-3 to TRBJ2-3, with TRBD2 matching over 7 bases. Trimming cost V 6 bases and J 8 bases; bases outside gene matches: 8. Germline V gene lookup returns CDR1 SGHNT and CDR2 YENEEA. The CDR3 is 13 amino acids. CDR3 sequence (DNA): TGTGCCAGCAGTCCACCGGGGGGAGGTACGCAGTATTTT. Translating it yields CASSPPGGGTQYF. Based on the CDR3 plus reference TRBV11-3 and TRBJ2-3, the full variable domain is EAGVVQSPRYKIIEKKQPVAFWCNPISGHNTLYWYLQNLGQGPELLIRYENEEAVDDSQLPKDRFSAERLKGVDSTLKIQPAELGDSAVYLCASSPPGGGTQYFGPGTRLTVL.

This clonotype was recorded a few times. The rearrangement joins TRBV6-1 to TRBJ2-7; the match to TRBD1 covers 10 bases. V was clipped by 3 bases and J by 6 bases; unmatched bases: 5. This CDR3 has 14 residues. Germline V CDR1 and CDR2: MNHNS, SASEGT. Written as DNA, the CDR3 is TGTGCCAGCAGTGACCGGGACAGGGGAAGCGAGCAGTACTTC. It is translated as CASSDRDRGSEQYF.

In the case of this clonotype: A much more abundant neighbour one base away suggests this may be a read error. The chain has TRBV29-1 and TRBJ1-2; the D is unclear. CDR1 is SQVTM and CDR2 is ANQGSEA in the germline V gene. Trimming left V 3 bases short and J 0 bases short, with 11 bases between. The length of the CDR3 is 14 residues. The CDR3 nucleotides read TGCAGCGTTGAGGGCAGTGCCACTAACTATGGCTACACCTTC. Amino acids: CSVEGSATNYGYTF.